The clone carrying this T cell receptor (beta chain) has just a few counts. Clinical histories supplied by participants themselves formed the basis of cohort assignment. V lost 8 bases to trimming and J lost 0 bases, with 9 bases between them. CDR3 size: 13 residues. Germline V gene data show CDR1 as MNHEY and CDR2 as SMNVEV (reference sequence). Per the study methods: The authors estimated nucleated cell counts from reference gene primer amplification. The method was immunoSEQ multiplex PCR; TCRdb's version includes in-frame clones alone and lacks a portion of them. V, J and clone size are taken as reported in that table, and D and trimming were inferred from the DNA itself. The sample contains some 190,000 clones, 80% of which appear only once. This entry comes from a study of blood T cell repertoires in COVID-19. The wider study: COVID-19 samples, acute and convalescent, were from the United States, Italy and Spain. PBMCs, B-cell-depleted T cells, or T cells provided the cDNA or gDNA that made up the material.

Sequencing used PBMCs or T cells enriched from blood (not recorded which). The source of this sequence is a man aged 60-69 years who had been exposed to COVID-19. The chain employs TRBV27 and TRBJ2-3, with D perhaps matching TRBD1 (6 bases). The CDR3 DNA sequence: TGTGCCAGCCAGGACAGTAGCACAGATACGCAGTATTTT. Protein product: CASQDSSTDTQYF.